This is a list of T cell receptor beta chains from one sample in a study of cytomegalovirus exposure and HLA in healthy donors. Only in-frame clones appear in the TCRdb table, and some are missing; sequencing was by immunoSEQ multiplex PCR. The ten top clones account for 2.4%, within a sample of under 70,000 clones. Source material: PBMCs. The receptors originated from a female donor in good health and CMV-seropositive. Each CDR3 is given with its conserved first and last residue. A D gene is named only where the DNA matches it firmly.

>TRBV4-3|TRBJ2-7|TRBD2
CASSRERGHAYEQYF
TGCGCCAGCAGCCGAGAGCGGGGGCACGCCTACGAGCAGTACTTC
>TRBV6-1|TRBJ2-1|-
CASSEARGQGNEQFF
TGTGCCAGCAGTGAAGCAAGGGGACAAGGTAATGAGCAGTTCTTC
>TRBV7-2|TRBJ2-7|TRBD1
CASSLRQGLSEQYF
TGTGCCAGCAGCTTAAGACAGGGATTGAGCGAGCAGTACTTC
>TRBV18|TRBJ2-5|TRBD2
CASSPPRGLGPATQETQYF
TGTGCCAGCTCACCACCGAGGGGACTAGGCCCGGCCACCCAAGAGACCCAGTACTTC
>TRBV28|TRBJ2-1|-
CASSLGAGGFYNEQFF
TGTGCCAGCAGTTTAGGTGCAGGGGGGTTCTACAATGAGCAGTTCTTC
>TRBV11-2|TRBJ2-1|-
CASSLETSKFF
TGTGCCAGCAGCTTAGAGACTAGTAAGTTCTTC
>TRBV5-4|TRBJ1-1|TRBD1
CASSSARGQTEAFF
TGTGCCAGCAGCTCAGCTCGGGGACAGACCGAAGCTTTCTTT
>TRBV29-1|TRBJ1-1|TRBD1
CSGSTQGTEAFF
TGCAGCGGGTCGACACAGGGGACTGAAGCTTTCTTT
>TRBV7-2|TRBJ1-2|-
CASSLGLPPNYGYTF
TGTGCCAGCAGCTTAGGACTCCCGCCGAACTATGGCTACACCTTC
>TRBV7-2|TRBJ1-1|TRBD1
CASSFWTGRWANTEAFF
TGTGCCAGCAGCTTTTGGACAGGGAGGTGGGCGAACACTGAAGCTTTCTTT
>TRBV6-5|TRBJ2-5|TRBD2
CASRGGSWETQYF
TGTGCCAGCCGGGGAGGGAGCTGGGAGACCCAGTACTTC
>TRBV6-4|TRBJ2-1|TRBD2
CASRRTSGRFDEQFF
TGTGCCAGCAGGAGAACTAGCGGGAGGTTCGATGAGCAGTTCTTC
>TRBV28|TRBJ1-1|-
CASSLWAGLNTEAFF
TGTGCCAGCAGTTTATGGGCAGGGTTGAACACTGAAGCTTTCTTT
>TRBV30|TRBJ1-6|-
CAWSVGTQDSHLHF
TGTGCCTGGAGTGTGGGGACACAAGATTCACACCTCCACTTT
>TRBV4-1|TRBJ2-6|-
CASSQHSSGANVLTF
TGCGCCAGCAGCCAACATTCCTCTGGGGCCAACGTCCTGACTTTC
>TRBV4-3|TRBJ2-6|TRBD1
CASSQDPDRGSGANVLTF
TGCGCCAGCAGCCAAGACCCAGACAGGGGCTCTGGGGCCAACGTCCTGACTTTC
>TRBV4-3|TRBJ1-5|TRBD1
CASSQATGDRNQPQHF
TGCGCCAGCAGCCAAGCGACAGGGGATCGCAATCAGCCCCAGCATTTT
>TRBV7-7|TRBJ1-1|-
CASSSGLPGAEAFF
TGTGCTAGCAGCTCAGGACTCCCGGGAGCCGAAGCTTTCTTT
>TRBV4-3|TRBJ2-7|-
CASSQGARGTYEQYF
TGCGCCAGCAGCCAAGGAGCAAGGGGGACCTACGAGCAGTACTTC
>TRBV6-5|TRBJ2-7|TRBD1
CASTPGAGGIDEQYF
TGTGCCAGCACTCCCGGAGCAGGGGGAATTGACGAGCAGTACTTC
>TRBV6-1|TRBJ2-1|TRBD1
CASSERDSSYNEQFF
TGTGCCAGCAGTGAACGGGACAGCTCCTACAATGAGCAGTTCTTC
>TRBV30|TRBJ1-1|TRBD1
CAWSRQGDTEAFF
TGTGCCTGGAGTCGACAGGGGGACACTGAAGCTTTCTTT
>TRBV5-6|TRBJ2-1|TRBD2
CASSYRAGTRNYNEQFF
TGTGCCAGCAGTTACCGGGCCGGGACTAGGAACTACAATGAGCAGTTCTTC
>TRBV7-8|TRBJ2-1|TRBD2
CASRTELAGGPNEQFF
TGTGCCAGCAGGACAGAACTAGCGGGGGGGCCCAATGAGCAGTTCTTC
>TRBV2|TRBJ1-6|TRBD1
CASRDQGDYSPLHF
TGTGCCAGCAGGGACCAGGGGGATTATTCACCCCTCCACTTT